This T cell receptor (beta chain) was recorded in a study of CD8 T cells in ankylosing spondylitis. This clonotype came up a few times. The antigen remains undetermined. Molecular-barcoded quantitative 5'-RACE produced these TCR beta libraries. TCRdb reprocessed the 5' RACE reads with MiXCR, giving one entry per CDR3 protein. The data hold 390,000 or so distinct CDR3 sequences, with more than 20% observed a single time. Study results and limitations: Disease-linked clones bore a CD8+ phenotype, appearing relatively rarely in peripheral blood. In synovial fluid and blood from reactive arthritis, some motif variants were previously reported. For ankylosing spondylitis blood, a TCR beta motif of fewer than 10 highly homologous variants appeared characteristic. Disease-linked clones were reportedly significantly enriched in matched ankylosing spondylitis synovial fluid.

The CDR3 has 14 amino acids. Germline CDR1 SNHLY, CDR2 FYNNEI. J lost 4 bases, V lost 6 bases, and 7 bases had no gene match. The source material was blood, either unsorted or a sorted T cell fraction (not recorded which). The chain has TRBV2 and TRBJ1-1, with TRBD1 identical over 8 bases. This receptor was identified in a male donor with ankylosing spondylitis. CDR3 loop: CASSTGGVFTEAFF. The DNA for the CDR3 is TGTGCCAGCAGCACAGGGGGGGTATTCACTGAAGCTTTCTTT.